This is a list of T cell receptor beta chains from one sample in a study of read filtering for tumor transcriptome and immune sequencing. TCRdb independently ran MiXCR on the reads; one entry per CDR3 protein. The table includes about 27,000 distinct CDR3 sequences, about 15% detected once. Sequencing was performed on a population of CD138-negative cells sorted from bone marrow. The receptors come from a donor at least 40 years old with multiple myeloma. Both conserved end residues are part of each CDR3. Each record gives: V gene, D gene, J gene, clone size, CDR3 DNA, CDR3 protein. The D gene is left open where the match is weak. The listing skips clone size in some rows; elsewhere it reads once, few, many or a size class.

V gene: TRBV13
D gene: -
J gene: TRBJ2-1
clone size: -
CDR3 DNA: TGTGCCAGCAGCTTAGCGGGGGCGAGCTCCTACAATGAGCAGTTCTTC
CDR3 protein: CASSLAGASSYNEQFF

V gene: TRBV4-1
D gene: TRBD1
J gene: TRBJ2-1
clone size: many
CDR3 DNA: TGCGCCAGCAGCCAAGACCCCCCAGGGGGTTTCGATGAGCAGTTCTTC
CDR3 protein: CASSQDPPGGFDEQFF

V gene: TRBV19
D gene: -
J gene: TRBJ2-6
clone size: -
CDR3 DNA: TGTGCCAGTAGTATTGGTCACTCTGGGGCCAACGTCCTGACTTTC
CDR3 protein: CASSIGHSGANVLTF

V gene: TRBV12-3/TRBV12-4
D gene: -
J gene: TRBJ2-2
clone size: many
CDR3 DNA: TGTGCCAGCAGTTCTGCCGGGGAGCTGTTTTTT
CDR3 protein: CASSSAGELFF

V gene: TRBV5-6
D gene: -
J gene: TRBJ2-5
clone size: many
CDR3 DNA: TGTGCCAGCAGCTTGCGACTGCTCCACCAAGAGACCCAGTACTTC
CDR3 protein: CASSLRLLHQETQYF

V gene: TRBV20-1
D gene: TRBD2
J gene: TRBJ2-5
clone size: many
CDR3 DNA: TGCAGTGCCGGACTAGCGGGAGTAAGGGGAGAGACCCAGTACTTC
CDR3 protein: CSAGLAGVRGETQYF

V gene: TRBV3-1
D gene: -
J gene: TRBJ2-1
clone size: many
CDR3 DNA: TGTGCCAGCAGCCAAGATTTGCAAGTTGCCTACAATGAGCAGTTCTTC
CDR3 protein: CASSQDLQVAYNEQFF

V gene: TRBV6-1
D gene: -
J gene: TRBJ2-1
clone size: few
CDR3 DNA: TGTGCCAGCAGTGAAGCGGGCTATGAGCAGTTCTTC
CDR3 protein: CASSEAGYEQFF

V gene: TRBV12-3/TRBV12-4
D gene: -
J gene: TRBJ2-3
clone size: many
CDR3 DNA: TGTGCCAGCAGTCTGGACGGCGGCACAGATACGCAGTATTTT
CDR3 protein: CASSLDGGTDTQYF

V gene: TRBV7-9
D gene: -
J gene: TRBJ1-1
clone size: few
CDR3 DNA: TGTGCCAGCAGCTTAGACAGAAACACTGAAGCTTTCTTT
CDR3 protein: CASSLDRNTEAFF

V gene: TRBV28
D gene: -
J gene: TRBJ2-4
clone size: few
CDR3 DNA: TGTGCCAGCAGTTTGCCGGACGGCAAAAACATTCAGTACTTC
CDR3 protein: CASSLPDGKNIQYF

V gene: TRBV14
D gene: -
J gene: TRBJ2-3
clone size: many
CDR3 DNA: TGTGCCAGCAGTACCGCCTTTGGCGGGACACAGGCAGATACGCAGTATTTT
CDR3 protein: CASSTAFGGTQADTQYF

V gene: TRBV30
D gene: -
J gene: TRBJ2-6
clone size: few
CDR3 DNA: TGTGCCTGGAGGGCAGGGACTGGGGCCAACGTCCTGACTTTC
CDR3 protein: CAWRAGTGANVLTF

V gene: TRBV19
D gene: TRBD2
J gene: TRBJ2-7
clone size: many
CDR3 DNA: TGTGCCAGTAGTGCAGCGGGAGGGTCCTACGAGCAGTACTTC
CDR3 protein: CASSAAGGSYEQYF

V gene: TRBV7-2
D gene: -
J gene: TRBJ1-1
clone size: many
CDR3 DNA: TGTGCCAGCAGCCAACAGGGTTCCGACACTGAAGCTTTCTTT
CDR3 protein: CASSQQGSDTEAFF

V gene: TRBV19
D gene: -
J gene: TRBJ1-1
clone size: many
CDR3 DNA: TGTGCCAGAGGCCTGGGGGGGCCGCGCCTGGAAGCTTTCTTT
CDR3 protein: CARGLGGPRLEAFF

V gene: TRBV20-1
D gene: TRBD1
J gene: TRBJ2-1
clone size: -
CDR3 DNA: TGCAGTGCTAGGTCAGGGGGCGCGGAAACTGAGCAGTTCTTC
CDR3 protein: CSARSGGAETEQFF

V gene: TRBV11-2
D gene: -
J gene: TRBJ2-3
clone size: many
CDR3 DNA: TGTGCCAGCAGCTTAGTTGCGAGCAGTTACACAGATACGCAGTATTTT
CDR3 protein: CASSLVASSYTDTQYF

V gene: TRBV6-2/TRBV6-3
D gene: TRBD2
J gene: TRBJ2-5
clone size: many
CDR3 DNA: TGTGCCAGCAGCCCCTCGGGGAGCGGGAGAAAGGAGACCCAGTACTTC
CDR3 protein: CASSPSGSGRKETQYF

V gene: TRBV20-1
D gene: TRBD1
J gene: TRBJ1-1
clone size: many
CDR3 DNA: TGCAGTGCTGGGACAGGGGGAAAAGCTTTCTTT
CDR3 protein: CSAGTGGKAFF

V gene: TRBV7-2
D gene: -
J gene: TRBJ2-2
clone size: large
CDR3 DNA: TGTGCCAGCAGCTTGTCTAGCGTCGGGGAGCTGTTTTTT
CDR3 protein: CASSLSSVGELFF

V gene: TRBV6-1
D gene: -
J gene: TRBJ1-1
clone size: many
CDR3 DNA: TGTGCCAGCAGTCCGACGCTGTTCAGGGGACTCCTGAACACTGAAGCTTTCTTT
CDR3 protein: CASSPTLFRGLLNTEAFF

V gene: TRBV20-1
D gene: -
J gene: TRBJ2-7
clone size: many
CDR3 DNA: TGCAGTGCTAGAGATAAAGGATTCTACGAGCAGTACTTC
CDR3 protein: CSARDKGFYEQYF

V gene: TRBV7-8
D gene: TRBD1
J gene: TRBJ1-5
clone size: many
CDR3 DNA: TGTGCCAGCAGCCCGGGACAGTCTCAGCCCCAGCATTTT
CDR3 protein: CASSPGQSQPQHF

V gene: TRBV5-4
D gene: TRBD1
J gene: TRBJ2-1
clone size: -
CDR3 DNA: TGTGCCAGCAGCCGGACAGGGGCCCCCTACAATGAGCAGCTCTTC
CDR3 protein: CASSRTGAPYNEQLF

V gene: TRBV6-1
D gene: -
J gene: TRBJ2-1
clone size: many
CDR3 DNA: TGTGCCAGCAGTCCCAGGACAGCTTGGAATGAGCAGTTCTTC
CDR3 protein: CASSPRTAWNEQFF

V gene: TRBV6-4
D gene: TRBD1
J gene: TRBJ2-3
clone size: many
CDR3 DNA: TGTGCCAGCAGAGAGACAGGGATAGGCACAGATACGCAGTATTTT
CDR3 protein: CASRETGIGTDTQYF

V gene: TRBV29-1
D gene: TRBD1
J gene: TRBJ2-4
clone size: many
CDR3 DNA: TGCAGCGTTGAACCACCGGGACAGGGGTTTTCTTTAGCCAAAAACATTCAGTACTTC
CDR3 protein: CSVEPPGQGFSLAKNIQYF

V gene: TRBV3-1
D gene: -
J gene: TRBJ1-2
clone size: -
CDR3 DNA: TGTGCCAGCAGCCCGCCGGACGTTAGGGGCTATGGCTACACCTTC
CDR3 protein: CASSPPDVRGYGYTF

V gene: TRBV19
D gene: TRBD1
J gene: TRBJ2-6
clone size: many
CDR3 DNA: TGTGCCAGTCAACAGGGGTGGGGAAGCTCTGGGGCCAACGTCCTGACTTTC
CDR3 protein: CASQQGWGSSGANVLTF

V gene: TRBV7-2
D gene: -
J gene: TRBJ2-7
clone size: many
CDR3 DNA: TGTGCCAGCAGCTACGGGGGCGGGTCTTCCTACGAGCAGTACTTC
CDR3 protein: CASSYGGGSSYEQYF

V gene: TRBV14
D gene: -
J gene: TRBJ2-7
clone size: many
CDR3 DNA: TGTGCCAGCAGCCAAGATTTTTACTGGGAGCAGTACTTC
CDR3 protein: CASSQDFYWEQYF

V gene: TRBV5-1
D gene: -
J gene: TRBJ2-1
clone size: many
CDR3 DNA: TGTGCCAGCAGCTTAGGGGGGGGCTCCTACAATGAGCAGTTCTTC
CDR3 protein: CASSLGGGSYNEQFF

V gene: TRBV23-1
D gene: TRBD2
J gene: TRBJ2-3
clone size: few
CDR3 DNA: TGCGCCAGCAGTCCAGCCTCACTAGCGGGAGGACATTACTCCACAGATACGCAGTATTTT
CDR3 protein: CASSPASLAGGHYSTDTQYF

V gene: TRBV12-5
D gene: -
J gene: TRBJ2-1
clone size: -
CDR3 DNA: TGTGCTAGTGGTCCCTGGACAGATGGGGGCGATGAGCAGTTCTTC
CDR3 protein: CASGPWTDGGDEQFF

V gene: TRBV15
D gene: -
J gene: TRBJ2-1
clone size: -
CDR3 DNA: TGTGCCACCAGCAGAGATGAAGGAGTGATAGAGCCTAGCTCCTACAATGAGGAGTTCTTC
CDR3 protein: CATSRDEGVIEPSSYNEEFF

V gene: TRBV27
D gene: -
J gene: TRBJ1-2
clone size: -
CDR3 DNA: TGTGCCAGCAGTCCCCTGTCGCGTAGGGGCGCTAACTATGGCTACACCTTC
CDR3 protein: CASSPLSRRGANYGYTF

V gene: TRBV7-8
D gene: TRBD2
J gene: TRBJ2-2
clone size: many
CDR3 DNA: TGTGCCAGCAGCCCCCGGACTAGCGTTGTGGCCGGGGAGCTGTTTTTT
CDR3 protein: CASSPRTSVVAGELFF

V gene: TRBV5-6
D gene: TRBD2
J gene: TRBJ2-7
clone size: many
CDR3 DNA: TGTGCCAGCAGCTTGGACAGCGGGAGTGCTTACGAGCAGTACTTC
CDR3 protein: CASSLDSGSAYEQYF

V gene: TRBV25-1
D gene: TRBD2
J gene: TRBJ2-3
clone size: many
CDR3 DNA: TGTGCCAGCAGTGAATTCGGGAGGGCCCCAGATACGCAGTATTTT
CDR3 protein: CASSEFGRAPDTQYF

V gene: TRBV9
D gene: -
J gene: TRBJ1-1
clone size: -
CDR3 DNA: TGTGCCAGCAGCGTGGGGGAGAGGTGGAACACTGAAGCTTTCTTT
CDR3 protein: CASSVGERWNTEAFF

V gene: TRBV4-1
D gene: TRBD2
J gene: TRBJ2-5
clone size: many
CDR3 DNA: TGCGCCAGCAGCCAAGATCGCAGCGGGATCAAGAGAGTCCAGTACTTC
CDR3 protein: CASSQDRSGIKRVQYF

V gene: TRBV5-1
D gene: TRBD2
J gene: TRBJ2-7
clone size: -
CDR3 DNA: TGCGCCAGCAGCTTGGGACTAGCGGGAGTCGACGAGCAGTACTTC
CDR3 protein: CASSLGLAGVDEQYF

V gene: TRBV28
D gene: -
J gene: TRBJ2-7
clone size: many
CDR3 DNA: TGTGCCAGCAGTTTAAGTTTCCCTTACGAGCAGTACTTC
CDR3 protein: CASSLSFPYEQYF

V gene: TRBV5-1
D gene: -
J gene: TRBJ1-3
clone size: few
CDR3 DNA: TGCGCCAGCAGCATCGGACAGCCCTCTGGAAACACCATATATTTT
CDR3 protein: CASSIGQPSGNTIYF

V gene: TRBV7-3
D gene: -
J gene: TRBJ2-3
clone size: many
CDR3 DNA: TGTGCCAGCAGCTCCCAGGCGGGGAGCACAGATACGCAGTATTTT
CDR3 protein: CASSSQAGSTDTQYF

V gene: TRBV9
D gene: TRBD2
J gene: TRBJ2-1
clone size: many
CDR3 DNA: TGTGCCAGCAGCGCGGGACTAGCGGGAGGGTGGTACGAGCAGTTCTTC
CDR3 protein: CASSAGLAGGWYEQFF

V gene: TRBV6-5
D gene: -
J gene: TRBJ2-7
clone size: many
CDR3 DNA: TGTGCCAGCAGTTACTCCCCCGGCCATAACGAGCAGTACTTC
CDR3 protein: CASSYSPGHNEQYF

V gene: TRBV7-2
D gene: -
J gene: TRBJ2-7
clone size: many
CDR3 DNA: TGTGCCAGCAGCCAAGAAGTCTCGAGGGTCTCGTACGAGCAGTACTTC
CDR3 protein: CASSQEVSRVSYEQYF

V gene: TRBV20-1
D gene: -
J gene: TRBJ2-1
clone size: many
CDR3 DNA: TGCAGTGCTAACCCAGGGGCCTACAATGAGCAGTTCTTC
CDR3 protein: CSANPGAYNEQFF

V gene: TRBV18
D gene: TRBD2
J gene: TRBJ2-1
clone size: -
CDR3 DNA: TGTGCCAGCTCATCCGGGGGAGGGTATGAGCAGTTCTTC
CDR3 protein: CASSSGGGYEQFF

V gene: TRBV28
D gene: -
J gene: TRBJ2-1
clone size: few
CDR3 DNA: TGTGCCAGCAGAAACTACAATGAGCAGTTCTTC
CDR3 protein: CASRNYNEQFF

V gene: TRBV9
D gene: TRBD2
J gene: TRBJ2-1
clone size: many
CDR3 DNA: TGTGCCAGCAGCTTCTCGGGGGTAGCGGGAGCCTACAATGAGCAGTTCTTC
CDR3 protein: CASSFSGVAGAYNEQFF